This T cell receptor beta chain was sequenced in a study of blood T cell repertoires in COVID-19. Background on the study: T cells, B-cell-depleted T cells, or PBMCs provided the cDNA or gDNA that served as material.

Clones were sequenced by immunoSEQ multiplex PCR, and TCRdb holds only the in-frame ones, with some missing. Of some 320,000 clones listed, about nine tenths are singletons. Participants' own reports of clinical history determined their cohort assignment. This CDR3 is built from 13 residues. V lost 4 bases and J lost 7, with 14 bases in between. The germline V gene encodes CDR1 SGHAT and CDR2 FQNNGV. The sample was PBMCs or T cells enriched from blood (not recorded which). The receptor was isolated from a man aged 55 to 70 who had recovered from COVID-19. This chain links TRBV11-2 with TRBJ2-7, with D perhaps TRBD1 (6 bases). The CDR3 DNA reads TGTGCCAGCAGCTCCCAACAGGGCTGGGAGCAGTACTTC. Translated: CASSSQQGWEQYF.